These T cell receptor beta chains were read from a single sample in a study of blood T cell repertoires in COVID-19. Generated by immunoSEQ multiplex PCR, the TCRdb table keeps only in-frame clones and is missing some. This table has around 140,000 clones, approximately 90% appearing once. Sample: peripheral blood. The receptor source for this set is a woman aged 50 to 60 with acute or convalescent COVID-19. Each CDR3 is given with its conserved first and last residue. Fields, in order: D gene, clone size, CDR3 length, J gene, V gene, CDR3 protein, CDR3 DNA. D genes are given only for firm matches. Size tells how often a clone was seen (once, few, many) or the class of an expanded clone, and some rows leave it out.

>TRBD1|once|15|TRBJ1-2|TRBV6-5
CAKGADREKNYGYTF
TGTGCCAAAGGGGCAGACAGGGAGAAGAACTATGGCTACACCTTC
>NA|NA|13|TRBJ1-1|TRBV7-6
CASSLIGDTEAFF
TGTGCCAGCAGCTTAATAGGAGACACTGAAGCTTTCTTT
>TRBD1|NA|15|TRBJ1-2|TRBV2
CASSEATGVNYGYTF
TGTGCCAGCAGTGAAGCAACAGGGGTCAACTATGGCTACACCTTC
>NA|NA|14|TRBJ1-1|TRBV5-1
CASSLNRGNTEAFF
TGCGCCAGCAGCCTGAACCGGGGAAACACTGAAGCTTTCTTT
>TRBD2|NA|16|TRBJ2-3|TRBV7-6
CASSRGTTINTDTQYF
TGTGCCAGCTCCCGGGGGACTACAATAAATACAGATACGCAGTATTTT
>NA|NA|14|TRBJ1-3|TRBV3-1/TRBV3-2
CASSQTGQGNTIYF
TGTGCCAGCAGCCAAACAGGGCAAGGAAACACCATATATTTT
>TRBD1|NA|15|TRBJ2-7|TRBV24-1
CATSDSRQGAYEQYF
TGTGCCACCAGTGACTCTCGACAGGGAGCCTACGAGCAGTACTTC
>NA|NA|14|TRBJ2-7|TRBV6-5
CASRGWDKSYEQYF
TGTGCCAGCAGGGGCTGGGACAAATCCTACGAGCAGTACTTC
>NA|NA|15|TRBJ1-2|TRBV7-9
CASSLVLGSNYGYTF
TGTGCCAGCAGCTTAGTGTTGGGCAGCAACTATGGCTACACCTTC
>TRBD1|NA|16|TRBJ1-1|TRBV7-9
CASSDPGQGSETEAFF
TGTGCCAGCAGCGACCCGGGACAGGGGAGTGAGACTGAAGCTTTCTTT
>TRBD1|NA|16|TRBJ1-2|TRBV9
CASSPRTGEGIYGYTF
TGTGCCAGCAGCCCCCGGACAGGGGAGGGCATCTATGGCTACACCTTC
>NA|NA|15|TRBJ1-6|TRBV7-2
CASSPGVVQNSPLHF
TGTGCCAGCAGTCCCGGGGTAGTCCAGAATTCACCCCTCCACTTT
>NA|NA|12|TRBJ1-1|TRBV7-9
CASSPGIAEAFF
TGTGCCAGCAGCCCAGGGATCGCTGAAGCTTTCTTT
>TRBD1|NA|16|TRBJ2-2|TRBV19
CASSILNTGGTGELFF
TGTGCCAGTAGTATCCTTAATACAGGGGGTACCGGGGAGCTGTTTTTT
>TRBD1|NA|14|TRBJ1-2|TRBV6-5
CASSRDRLNYGYTF
TGTGCCAGCAGCCGGGACAGGCTAAACTATGGCTACACCTTC
>NA|NA|13|TRBJ2-5|TRBV18
CASSPPEQETQYF
TGTGCCAGCTCGCCGCCAGAACAAGAGACCCAGTACTTC
>NA|NA|15|TRBJ1-5|TRBV5-1
CASSSAGTLNQPQHF
TGCGCCAGCAGCTCGGCCGGGACTCTCAATCAGCCCCAGCATTTT
>NA|NA|15|TRBJ1-2|TRBV27
CASSLSIGGDYGYTF
TGTGCCAGCAGTTTATCGATTGGGGGGGACTATGGCTACACCTTC
>TRBD2|NA|17|TRBJ2-7|TRBV18
CASSHTRTSGQSYEQYF
TGTGCCAGCTCACACACACGGACTAGCGGCCAATCCTACGAGCAGTACTTC
>NA|NA|13|TRBJ1-1|TRBV27
CASSLFSTGEAFF
TGTGCCAGCAGTTTATTCTCCACAGGGGAAGCTTTCTTT
>TRBD2|once|14|TRBJ2-3|TRBV5-1
CASSAPGTRDTQYF
TGCGCCAGCAGCGCTCCCGGGACTAGAGATACGCAGTATTTT
>NA|NA|12|TRBJ2-1|TRBV7-9
CASSRTSNEQFF
TGTGCCAGCAGCAGGACTTCTAATGAGCAGTTCTTC
>NA|NA|12|TRBJ2-7|TRBV9
CASSDYSYEQYF
TGTGCCAGCAGCGACTATTCCTACGAGCAGTACTTC
>TRBD1|NA|14|TRBJ2-7|TRBV3-1/TRBV3-2
CASSSGTGRYEQYF
TGTGCCAGCAGCTCCGGGACAGGGAGATACGAGCAGTACTTC
>TRBD1|NA|13|TRBJ2-1|TRBV3-1/TRBV3-2
CASSLSRDSEQFF
TGTGCCAGCAGCCTCTCCAGGGACAGTGAGCAGTTCTTC
>NA|once|16|TRBJ2-2|TRBV2
CASSVNRIMNTGELFF
TGTGCCAGCAGTGTAAACAGGATTATGAACACCGGGGAGCTGTTTTTT
>NA|NA|14|TRBJ2-7|TRBV11-2
CASSSPPRNYEQYF
TGTGCCAGCAGCTCCCCTCCCAGGAACTACGAGCAGTACTTC
>NA|NA|13|TRBJ2-1|TRBV6-4
CASSPGLNNEQFF
TGTGCCAGCAGTCCGGGACTGAACAATGAGCAGTTCTTC
>TRBD1|NA|16|TRBJ1-4|TRBV5-1
CASSLLYEGADEKLFF
TGCGCCAGCAGCTTATTGTATGAGGGGGCTGATGAAAAACTGTTTTTT
>TRBD1|NA|15|TRBJ1-2|TRBV9
CASSVGTGNYYGYTF
TGTGCCAGCAGCGTCGGGACAGGGAACTACTATGGCTACACCTTC
>NA|NA|13|TRBJ2-2|TRBV19
CASSRSGTGELFF
TGTGCCAGTAGTAGAAGCGGAACCGGGGAGCTGTTTTTT
>TRBD1|NA|13|TRBJ1-3|TRBV12-3/TRBV12-4
CASSQDRVDTIYF
TGTGCCAGCAGCCAGGACAGGGTAGACACCATATATTTT
>NA|NA|13|TRBJ1-6|TRBV14
CASSLDSNSPLHF
TGTGCCAGCAGCCTGGACAGTAATTCACCCCTCCACTTT
>NA|NA|13|TRBJ1-1|TRBV15
CATSRLGIAEAFF
TGTGCCACCAGCAGATTGGGGATAGCGGAAGCTTTCTTT
>NA|few|14|TRBJ1-2|TRBV9
CASSVDRDRDGYTF
TGTGCCAGCAGCGTAGACAGGGATAGAGATGGCTACACCTTC
>NA|NA|18|TRBJ2-6|TRBV5-1
CASSGLLPGDSGANVLTF
TGCGCCAGCAGCGGTCTCCTACCCGGGGACTCTGGGGCCAACGTCCTGACTTTC
>NA|NA|14|TRBJ2-2|TRBV19
CASSNRVVTGELFF
TGTGCCAGTAGTAACAGGGTTGTCACCGGGGAGCTGTTTTTT
>NA|NA|14|TRBJ1-1|TRBV5-1
CASSVLGENTEAFF
TGCGCCAGCAGCGTCCTAGGAGAGAACACTGAAGCTTTCTTT
>NA|NA|16|TRBJ1-4|TRBV5-4
CASSLAQQGVGEKLFF
TGTGCCAGCAGCTTAGCCCAACAGGGCGTAGGGGAAAAACTGTTTTTT
>NA|NA|15|TRBJ1-1|TRBV10-2
CASSAPGRQNTEAFF
TGCGCCAGCAGTGCCCCGGGGAGGCAGAACACTGAAGCTTTCTTT
>NA|NA|17|TRBJ1-1|TRBV11-2
CASSSLLWAPTNTEAFF
TGTGCCAGCAGCTCTTTACTCTGGGCCCCGACGAACACTGAAGCTTTCTTT
>NA|NA|13|TRBJ2-2|TRBV12-3/TRBV12-4
CASSPGNTGELFF
TGTGCCAGCAGTCCCGGGAACACCGGGGAGCTGTTTTTT
>NA|NA|13|TRBJ1-2|TRBV7-3
CASSLWHNYGYTF
TGTGCCAGCAGCTTATGGCATAATTATGGCTACACCTTC
>TRBD2|NA|16|TRBJ2-3|TRBV7-2
CASSPLAGGLVDTQYF
TGTGCCAGCAGCCCTCTAGCGGGGGGGCTTGTAGATACGCAGTATTTT
>NA|NA|14|TRBJ1-6|TRBV3-1/TRBV3-2
CASSRPGQNSPLHF
TGTGCCAGCAGCCGCCCGGGACAAAATTCACCCCTCCACTTT
>NA|NA|17|TRBJ1-3|TRBV7-7
CASSLDRGTGPGNTIYF
TGTGCCAGCAGCTTAGATAGGGGCACAGGGCCTGGAAACACCATATATTTT
>NA|NA|13|TRBJ2-4|TRBV10-3
CAIGQLAKNIQYF
TGTGCCATCGGACAGCTAGCCAAAAACATTCAGTACTTC
>TRBD2|NA|15|TRBJ2-1|TRBV27
CASSRLAGAYNEQFF
TGTGCCAGCAGCCGTCTAGCGGGAGCTTACAATGAGCAGTTCTTC
>TRBD1|NA|14|TRBJ1-4|TRBV9
CASSSQGTNEKLFF
TGTGCCAGTTCATCACAGGGGACTAATGAAAAACTGTTTTTT
>TRBD1|NA|14|TRBJ1-4|TRBV29-1
CSVFVRDRGEKLFF
TGCAGCGTTTTTGTCCGGGACAGGGGTGAAAAACTGTTTTTT
>TRBD1|NA|16|TRBJ2-5|TRBV6-6
CASRATGGGLQETQYF
TGTGCCAGCAGAGCGACAGGGGGCGGATTACAAGAGACCCAGTACTTC
>TRBD1|NA|12|TRBJ2-3|TRBV30
CAWSVNRGTQYF
TGTGCCTGGAGTGTAAACAGGGGCACGCAGTATTTT
>NA|few|15|TRBJ1-6|TRBV2
CASSVGQHHNSPLHF
TGTGCCAGCAGTGTAGGACAGCACCATAATTCACCCCTCCACTTT